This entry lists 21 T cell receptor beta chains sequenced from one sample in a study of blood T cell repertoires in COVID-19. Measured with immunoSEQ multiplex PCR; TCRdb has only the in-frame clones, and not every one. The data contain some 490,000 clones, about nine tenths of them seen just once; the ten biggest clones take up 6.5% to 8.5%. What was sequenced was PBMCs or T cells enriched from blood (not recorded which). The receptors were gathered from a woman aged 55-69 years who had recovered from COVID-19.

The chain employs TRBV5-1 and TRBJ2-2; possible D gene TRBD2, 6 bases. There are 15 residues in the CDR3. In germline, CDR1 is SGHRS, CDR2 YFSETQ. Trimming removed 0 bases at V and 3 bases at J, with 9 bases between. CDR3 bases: TGCGCCAGCAGCTTGGATGGGGGGTACACCGGGGAGCTGTTTTTT. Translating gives CASSLDGGYTGELFF. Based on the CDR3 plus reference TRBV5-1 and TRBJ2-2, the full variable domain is KAGVTQTPRYLIKTRGQQVTLSCSPISGHRSVSWYQQTPGQGLQFLFEYFSETQRNKGNFPGRFSGRQFSNSRSEMNVSTLELGDSALYLCASSLDGGYTGELFFGEGSRLTVL.

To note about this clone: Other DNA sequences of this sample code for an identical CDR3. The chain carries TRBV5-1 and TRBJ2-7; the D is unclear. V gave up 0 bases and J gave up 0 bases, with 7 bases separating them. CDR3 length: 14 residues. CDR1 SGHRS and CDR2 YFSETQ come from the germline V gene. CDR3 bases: TGCGCCAGCAGCTTGGGTTCGAGCTCCTACGAGCAGTACTTC. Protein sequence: CASSLGSSSYEQYF.

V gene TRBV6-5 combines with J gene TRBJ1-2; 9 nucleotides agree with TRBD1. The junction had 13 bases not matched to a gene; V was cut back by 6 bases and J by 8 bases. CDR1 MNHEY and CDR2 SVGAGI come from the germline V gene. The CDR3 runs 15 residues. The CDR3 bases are TGTGCCAGCAGGCCAACAGGGGGCACCCCTAGCGGCTACACCTTC. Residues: CASRPTGGTPSGYTF.

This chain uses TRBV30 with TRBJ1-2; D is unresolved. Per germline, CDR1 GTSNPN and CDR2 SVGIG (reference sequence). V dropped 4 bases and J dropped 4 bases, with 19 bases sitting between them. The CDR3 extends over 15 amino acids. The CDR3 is CAWTLSGKDGYGYTF. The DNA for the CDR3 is TGTGCCTGGACCCTATCCGGGAAGGACGGCTATGGCTACACCTTC.

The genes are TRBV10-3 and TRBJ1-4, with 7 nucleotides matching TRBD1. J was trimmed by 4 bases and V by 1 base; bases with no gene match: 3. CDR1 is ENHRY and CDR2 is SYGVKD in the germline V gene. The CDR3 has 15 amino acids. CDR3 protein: CAISEYRGRNEKLFF. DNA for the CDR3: TGTGCCATCAGTGAGTACAGGGGCCGTAATGAAAAACTGTTTTTT.

CDR3 sequence (DNA): TGCGCCAGCAGTGAGGGAGGATCCAGGAGCACAGATACGCAGTATTTT. Encoded protein: CASSEGGSRSTDTQYF. The chain joins TRBV10-1 to TRBJ2-3, with D possibly TRBD2 on 5 matching bases. Trimming took 2 bases from V and 0 from J, leaving 12 bases between them. Germline lookup yields CDR1 WNHNN and CDR2 SYGVQD (reference sequence). CDR3 length: 16 amino acids.

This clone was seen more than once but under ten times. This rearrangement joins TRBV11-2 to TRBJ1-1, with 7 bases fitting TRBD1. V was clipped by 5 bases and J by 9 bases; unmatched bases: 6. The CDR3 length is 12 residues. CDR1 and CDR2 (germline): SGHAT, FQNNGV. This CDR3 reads CASSLDRDQAFF. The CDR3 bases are TGTGCCAGCAGCCTTGACAGGGACCAAGCTTTCTTT. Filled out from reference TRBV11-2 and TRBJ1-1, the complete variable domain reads EAGVAQSPRYKIIEKRQSVAFWCNPISGHATLYWYQQILGQGPKLLIQFQNNGVVDDSQLPKDRFSAERLKGVDSTLKIQPAKLEDSAVYLCASSLDRDQAFFGQGTRLTVV.

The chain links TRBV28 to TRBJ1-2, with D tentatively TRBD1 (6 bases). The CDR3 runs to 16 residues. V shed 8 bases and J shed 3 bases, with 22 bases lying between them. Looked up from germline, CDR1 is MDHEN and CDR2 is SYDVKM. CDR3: CASGVVVAGDDYGYTF. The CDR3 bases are TGTGCCAGCGGGGTGGTGGTAGCAGGGGATGACTATGGCTACACCTTC.

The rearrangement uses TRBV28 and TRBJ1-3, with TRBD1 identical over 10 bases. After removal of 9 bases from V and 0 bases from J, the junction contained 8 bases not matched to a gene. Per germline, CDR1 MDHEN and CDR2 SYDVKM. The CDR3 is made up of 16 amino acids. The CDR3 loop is CASAGQGEYSGNTIYF. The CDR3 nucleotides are TGTGCCAGTGCTGGACAGGGGGAATACTCTGGAAACACCATATATTTT.

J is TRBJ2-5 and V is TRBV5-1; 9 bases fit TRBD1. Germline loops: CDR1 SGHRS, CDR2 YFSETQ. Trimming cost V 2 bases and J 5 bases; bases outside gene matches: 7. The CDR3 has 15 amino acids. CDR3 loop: CASSFFGGQGETQYF. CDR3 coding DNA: TGCGCCAGCAGCTTTTTTGGGGGACAGGGTGAGACCCAGTACTTC.

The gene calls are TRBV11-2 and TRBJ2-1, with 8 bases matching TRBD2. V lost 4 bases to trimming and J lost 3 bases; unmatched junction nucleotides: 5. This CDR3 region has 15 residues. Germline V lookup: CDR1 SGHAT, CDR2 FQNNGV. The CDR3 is CASSSRLAIYNEQFF. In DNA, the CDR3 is TGTGCCAGCAGCTCCCGACTAGCGATCTACAATGAGCAGTTCTTC.

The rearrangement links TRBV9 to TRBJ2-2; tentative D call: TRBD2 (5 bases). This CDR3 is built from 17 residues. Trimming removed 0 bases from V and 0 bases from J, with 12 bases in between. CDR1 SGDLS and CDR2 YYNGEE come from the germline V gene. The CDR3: CASSVAPASSNTGELFF. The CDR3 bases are TGTGCCAGCAGCGTAGCCCCGGCTAGCTCGAACACCGGGGAGCTGTTTTTT.

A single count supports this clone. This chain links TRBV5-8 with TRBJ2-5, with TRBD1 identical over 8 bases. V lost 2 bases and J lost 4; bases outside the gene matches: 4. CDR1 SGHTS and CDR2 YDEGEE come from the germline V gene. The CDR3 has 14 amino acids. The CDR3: CASSFQGAIETQYF. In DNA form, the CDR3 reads TGTGCCAGCAGCTTTCAGGGGGCAATAGAGACCCAGTACTTC.

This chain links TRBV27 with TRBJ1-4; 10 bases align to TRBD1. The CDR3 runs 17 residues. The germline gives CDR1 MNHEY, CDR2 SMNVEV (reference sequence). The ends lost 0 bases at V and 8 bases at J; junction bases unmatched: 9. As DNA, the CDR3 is TGTGCCAGCAGTTTATCACGTGGGGGGACAGGGGACGAAAAACTGTTTTTT. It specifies CASSLSRGGTGDEKLFF.

The CDR3 is CASSLRGRMSEQYV. CDR3 DNA sequence: TGTGCCAGCTCACTCAGGGGGCGGATGAGCGAGCAGTACGTC. This chain connects TRBV18 to TRBJ2-7, with TRBD1 matching over 8 bases. This CDR3 comprises 14 residues. Germline assignment: CDR1 KGHSH and CDR2 LQKENI. With V trimmed by 4 bases and J by 6 bases, 8 bases remained unmatched.

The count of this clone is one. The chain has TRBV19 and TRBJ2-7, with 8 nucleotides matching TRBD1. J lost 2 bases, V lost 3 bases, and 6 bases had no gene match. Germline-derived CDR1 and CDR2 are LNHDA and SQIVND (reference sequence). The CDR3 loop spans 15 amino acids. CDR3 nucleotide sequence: TGTGCCAGTAGTATTCTCGGACAGGGAGCCTACGAGCAGTACTTC. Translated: CASSILGQGAYEQYF.

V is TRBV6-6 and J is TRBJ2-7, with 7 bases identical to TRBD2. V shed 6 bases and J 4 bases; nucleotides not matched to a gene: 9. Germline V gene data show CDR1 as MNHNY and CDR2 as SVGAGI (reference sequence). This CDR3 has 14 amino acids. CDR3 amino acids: CASSPGREVYEQYF. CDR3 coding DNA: TGTGCCAGCAGCCCCGGACGGGAGGTATACGAGCAGTACTTC.

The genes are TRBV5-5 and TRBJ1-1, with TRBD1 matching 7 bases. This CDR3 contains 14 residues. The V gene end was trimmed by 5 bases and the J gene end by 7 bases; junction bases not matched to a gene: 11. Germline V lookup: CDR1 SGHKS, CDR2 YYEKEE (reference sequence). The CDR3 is CASRTTGTALEAFF. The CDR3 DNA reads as TGTGCCAGCAGGACTACCGGGACAGCCCTTGAAGCTTTCTTT.

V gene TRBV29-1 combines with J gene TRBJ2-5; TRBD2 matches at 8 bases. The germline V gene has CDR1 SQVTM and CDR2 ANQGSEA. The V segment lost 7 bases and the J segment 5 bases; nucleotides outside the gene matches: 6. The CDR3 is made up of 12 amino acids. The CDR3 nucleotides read TGCAGCGCCGGGAGGGTGTTGGAGACCCAGTACTTC. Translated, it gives CSAGRVLETQYF.

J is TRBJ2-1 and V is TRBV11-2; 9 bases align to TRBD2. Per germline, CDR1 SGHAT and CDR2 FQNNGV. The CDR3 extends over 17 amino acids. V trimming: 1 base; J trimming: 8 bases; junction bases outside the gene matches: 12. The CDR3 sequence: CASSLVVAGAPGYEQFF. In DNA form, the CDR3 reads TGTGCCAGCAGCTTAGTAGTAGCGGGGGCCCCGGGCTATGAGCAGTTCTTC.

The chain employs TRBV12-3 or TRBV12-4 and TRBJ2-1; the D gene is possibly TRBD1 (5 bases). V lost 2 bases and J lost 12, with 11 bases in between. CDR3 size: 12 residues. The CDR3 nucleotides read TGTGCCAGCAGTTTAAGGGGCCGCGCGCAGTTCTTC. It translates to CASSLRGRAQFF.